This T cell receptor (beta chain) is drawn from a study of blood T cell repertoires in COVID-19. Study context: Nucleic acid was either cDNA or gDNA, and it came from T cells, B-cell-depleted T cells, or PBMCs.

CDR3 length: 14 residues. CDR1 is SGDLS, CDR2 YYNGEE, per germline. The V and J ends lost 4 bases and 1 base respectively, with 11 bases between them. In this sample, this clone turned up a few times. Produced via immunoSEQ multiplex PCR; TCRdb's table is partial and in-frame only. This table holds tens of thousands of clones, roughly nine tenths found once. The source is a man in his 60s with active COVID-19. The sample taken for sequencing was peripheral blood. The chain recombines TRBV9 with TRBJ1-1, with a tentative D call TRBD1 (6 bases). In nucleotides, the CDR3 is TGTGCCAGCAGCTTCGGACAGACGAACACTGAAGCTTTCTTT. Protein product: CASSFGQTNTEAFF.